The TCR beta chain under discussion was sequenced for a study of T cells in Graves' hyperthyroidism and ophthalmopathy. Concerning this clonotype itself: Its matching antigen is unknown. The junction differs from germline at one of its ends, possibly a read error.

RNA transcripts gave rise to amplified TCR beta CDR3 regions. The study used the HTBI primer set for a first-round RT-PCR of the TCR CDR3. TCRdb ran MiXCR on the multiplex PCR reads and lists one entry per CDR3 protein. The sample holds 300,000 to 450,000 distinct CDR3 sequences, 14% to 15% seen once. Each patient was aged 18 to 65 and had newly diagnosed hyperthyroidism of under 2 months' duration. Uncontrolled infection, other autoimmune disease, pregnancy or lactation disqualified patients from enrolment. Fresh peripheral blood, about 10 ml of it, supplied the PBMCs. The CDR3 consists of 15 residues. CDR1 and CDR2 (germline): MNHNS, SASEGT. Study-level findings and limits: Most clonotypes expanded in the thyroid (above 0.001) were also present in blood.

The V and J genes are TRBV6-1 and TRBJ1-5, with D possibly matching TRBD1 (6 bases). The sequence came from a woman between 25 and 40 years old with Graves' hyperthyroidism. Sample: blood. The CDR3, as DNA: TGTGCCGGCAGTGACCGGGGGCGCGGCAATCAGCCCCAGCATTTT. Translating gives CAGSDRGRGNQPQHF.